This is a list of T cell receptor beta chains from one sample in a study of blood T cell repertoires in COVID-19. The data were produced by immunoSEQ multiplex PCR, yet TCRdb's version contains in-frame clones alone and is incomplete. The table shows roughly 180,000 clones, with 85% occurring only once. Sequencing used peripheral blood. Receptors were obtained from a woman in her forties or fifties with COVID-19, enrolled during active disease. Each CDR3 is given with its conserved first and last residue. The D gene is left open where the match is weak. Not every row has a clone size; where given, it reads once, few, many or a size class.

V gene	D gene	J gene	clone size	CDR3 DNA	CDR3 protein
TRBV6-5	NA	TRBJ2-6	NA	TGTGCCAGCAGTTACCGGTACTCTGGGGCCAACGTCCTGACTTTC	CASSYRYSGANVLTF
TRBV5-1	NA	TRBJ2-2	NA	TGCGCCAGCACCCCGTCTCTCAACACCGGGGAGCTGTTTTTT	CASTPSLNTGELFF
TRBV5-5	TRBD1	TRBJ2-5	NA	TGTGCCAGCAGCCAAGGGACAGGGAATTTCCAAGAGACCCAGTACTTC	CASSQGTGNFQETQYF
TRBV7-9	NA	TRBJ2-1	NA	TGTGCCAGCAGGTCCGGGAACAATGAGCAGTTCTTC	CASRSGNNEQFF
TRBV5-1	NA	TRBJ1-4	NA	TGCGCCAGCAGGATCGGACAAGCAACTAATGAAAAACTGTTTTTT	CASRIGQATNEKLFF
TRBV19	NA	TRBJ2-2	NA	TGTGCCAGTAGTCCGCCCTATGGATTGGAGACCGGGGAGCTGTTTTTT	CASSPPYGLETGELFF
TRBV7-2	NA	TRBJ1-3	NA	TGTGCCAGCAGCTTAGATTACAGCTCTGGAAACACCATATATTTT	CASSLDYSSGNTIYF
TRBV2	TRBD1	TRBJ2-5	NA	TGTGCCGTCAAGGGACAGCCACAAGAGACCCAGTACTTC	CAVKGQPQETQYF
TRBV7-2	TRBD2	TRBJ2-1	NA	TGTGCCAGCAGCCCGGGGAAGCGGGGGGTTTTCTCCTACAATGAGCAGTTCTTC	CASSPGKRGVFSYNEQFF
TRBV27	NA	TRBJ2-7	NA	TGTGCCAGCAGTCCCCTCCCAGGCCTGAGCTCCTACGAGCAGTACTTC	CASSPLPGLSSYEQYF
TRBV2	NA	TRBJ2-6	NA	TGTGCCAGCACTAGAAACTCTGGGGCCAACGTCCTGACTTTC	CASTRNSGANVLTF
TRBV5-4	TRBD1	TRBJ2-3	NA	TGTGCCAGCAGCTTACAGGGGGCCGCCACAGATACGCAGTATTTT	CASSLQGAATDTQYF
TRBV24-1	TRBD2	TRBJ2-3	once	TGTGCCACCAGTGATTTGCCAATGCGCGGGGGGGAATCAGATACGCAGTATTTT	CATSDLPMRGGESDTQYF
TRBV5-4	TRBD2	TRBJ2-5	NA	TGTGCCAGCAGCTTAGGTGGGGGAGGGCCCCTGGGGGAGACCCAGTACTTC	CASSLGGGGPLGETQYF
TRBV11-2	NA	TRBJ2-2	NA	TGTGCCAGCAGCTTAGGATCAGGGGTGCCCGCGAACACCGGGGAGCTGTTTTTT	CASSLGSGVPANTGELFF
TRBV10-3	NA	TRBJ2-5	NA	TGTGCCATCAGTGAAAAAAGGGGCCAAGAGACCCAGTACTTC	CAISEKRGQETQYF
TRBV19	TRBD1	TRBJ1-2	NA	TGTGCCAGTAGTGTACTCGACAGGGCTTATGGCTACACCTTC	CASSVLDRAYGYTF
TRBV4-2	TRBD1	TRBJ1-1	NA	TGTGCCAGCAGCCCCGGGGACAGCTTCACTGAAGCTTTCTTT	CASSPGDSFTEAFF
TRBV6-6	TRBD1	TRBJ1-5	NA	TGTGCCAGCAGTTACTCGCAGGGGGCCCGTCAGCCCCAGCATTTT	CASSYSQGARQPQHF
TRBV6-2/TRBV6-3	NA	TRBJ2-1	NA	TGTGCCAGCAGTCAGCCGGGACTCGGTTCGGAGTACAATGAGCAGTTCTTC	CASSQPGLGSEYNEQFF
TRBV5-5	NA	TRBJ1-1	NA	TGTGCCAGCACCCTACAGAACTCGAACACTGAAGCTTTCTTT	CASTLQNSNTEAFF
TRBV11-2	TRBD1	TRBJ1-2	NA	TGTGCCAGCAGCTTCGAGGGGGCAAGATATGGCTACACCTTC	CASSFEGARYGYTF
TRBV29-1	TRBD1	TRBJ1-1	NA	TGCAGCGTTGGGGACAGCATGAACACTGAAGCTTTCTTT	CSVGDSMNTEAFF
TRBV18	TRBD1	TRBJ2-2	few	TGTGCCAGCTCACCCGGACAGGGATTCACCGGGGAGCTGTTTTTT	CASSPGQGFTGELFF
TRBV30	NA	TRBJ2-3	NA	TGTGCCGTTGCTAGCGCCGGCACAGATACGCAGTATTTT	CAVASAGTDTQYF
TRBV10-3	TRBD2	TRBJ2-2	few	TGTGCCATCAGTGCCGGACTAGAGGCCGGGGAGCTGTTTTTT	CAISAGLEAGELFF
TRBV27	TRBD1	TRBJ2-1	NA	TGTGCCAGCAGTCCCCGCCCGGACAGGGAGTTCGACAATGAGCAGTTCTTC	CASSPRPDREFDNEQFF
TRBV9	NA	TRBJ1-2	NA	TGTGCCAGCAGCTCCCCAGGAGGGGACTACTATGGCTACACCTTC	CASSSPGGDYYGYTF
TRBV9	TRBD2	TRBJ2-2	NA	TGTGCCAGCAGCTTGGGAGCGGGGGGGCTCGGCGGGGAGCTGTTTTTT	CASSLGAGGLGGELFF
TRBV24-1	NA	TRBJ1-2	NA	TGTGCCACCAGTGATCTAAGGGGCTATGGCTACACCTTC	CATSDLRGYGYTF
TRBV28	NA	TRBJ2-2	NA	TGTGCCAGCAGTCAACCCAGGGGTACCGGGGAGCTGTTTTTT	CASSQPRGTGELFF
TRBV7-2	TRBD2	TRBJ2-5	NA	TGTGCCAGCAGCTTTCCGGGACTAGCGGGGCCCCAAGACTTC	CASSFPGLAGPQDF
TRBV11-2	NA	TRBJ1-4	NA	TGTGCCAGCAGCCCAAAGGGGTGGACTAATGAAAAACTGTTTTTT	CASSPKGWTNEKLFF
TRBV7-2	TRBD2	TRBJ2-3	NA	TGTGCCAGCAGTAAAACGGGACTATACACAGATACGCAGTATTTT	CASSKTGLYTDTQYF
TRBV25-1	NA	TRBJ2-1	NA	TGTGCCAGCAGTGAATCCGGGGAGAGGTACAATGAGCAGTTCTTC	CASSESGERYNEQFF
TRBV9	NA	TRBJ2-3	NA	TGTGCCAGCAGCGTAGACGGGAAGAGCACAGATACGCAGTATTTT	CASSVDGKSTDTQYF